This T cell receptor beta chain was documented in a study of T cells in Graves' hyperthyroidism and ophthalmopathy. Study-level results: Ophthalmopathy was model-predicted a median approximately 6.9 months pre-onset. Using 13 V-J features, a model discriminated ophthalmopathy from stable hyperthyroidism.

Template material for amplifying TCR beta CDR3 regions consisted of RNA transcripts. Initially, a first-round RT-PCR of the TCR CDR3 employed the HTBI primer set. Via MiXCR, TCRdb re-called the multiplex PCR reads, giving one row per CDR3 protein. The repertoire holds hundreds of thousands of distinct CDR3 sequences, with around a quarter as singletons. This clonotype was observed at least ten times. Its antigen remains unidentified. The study excluded patients with uncontrolled infection, other autoimmune disease, pregnancy or lactation. Used for diagnoses were clinical symptoms, serum thyroxine and TRAb, thyroid ultrasound and orbital computed tomography. Germline assignment: CDR1 SGHNT and CDR2 YENEEA. This CDR3 region has 14 residues. Trimming removed 4 bases from V and 6 bases from J, with 15 bases in between.

The V gene is TRBV11-3, the J gene TRBJ1-1, with D possibly TRBD1 on 5 matching bases. This TCR came from a woman aged 25 to 39 with Graves' ophthalmopathy. Input material: blood. The CDR3, as DNA: TGTGCCAGCAGCTCGGGGACTCTGGACGCTGAAGCTTTCTTT. It translates to CASSSGTLDAEAFF.